The clone carrying this TCR beta chain has only one observation. The record originates from a study of blood T cell repertoires in COVID-19. Whole-study context: PBMCs, B-cell-depleted T cells, or T cells were the source of the cDNA or gDNA that made up the material.

Seattle patients were enrolled while actively infected and followed longitudinally. CDR3 size: 16 residues. The V and J ends lost 0 bases and 2 bases, in that order; junction bases with no gene match: 6. Germline loops: CDR1 SGHAT, CDR2 FQNNGV. Authors' data handling: Amplified reference gene primers provided the basis for estimating nucleated cell counts. Data came from immunoSEQ multiplex PCR; TCRdb stores just in-frame clones and leaves some out. The V and J calls and clone size are taken from that table; D and trimming were inferred from the DNA. Here the sample spans 35,000 to 40,000 clones, about 85% being singletons.

Specimen: peripheral blood. This chain joins TRBV11-2 and TRBJ1-2; 7 bases are shared with TRBD1. This clonotype was sampled from a man in his 60s with COVID-19, enrolled during active disease. The CDR3 nucleotides read TGTGCCAGCAGCTTAGAGGTGACAGGGTCCAACTATGGCTACACCTTC. This translates into CASSLEVTGSNYGYTF.